This passage covers 12 T cell receptor beta chains from one sample sequenced in a study of Ad26.COV2.S vaccination and SARS-CoV-2 variants. TCRdb keeps only in-frame clones here, not all; method: immunoSEQ multiplex PCR. This sample has 350,000 to 500,000 clones, with about 88% found just once. Treatment noted: roughly 19 received Ad26.COV2.S at low or high dose, single or two shots; several received placebo; per-sample allocation not given. Sample collection was performed on day 63 after the first vaccine or placebo injection. The sequencing used peripheral blood, collected in a trial of Ad26.COV2.S vaccine versus placebo. These receptors all come from a person between 18 and 59 years old who received the Ad26.COV2.S COVID-19 vaccine or a placebo.

The genes are TRBV6-6 and TRBJ2-4; 7 nucleotides agree with TRBD1. The germline V gene encodes CDR1 MNHNY and CDR2 SVGAGI (reference sequence). The CDR3 loop spans 13 amino acids. The V segment lost 5 bases and the J segment 7 bases; nucleotides outside the gene matches: 5. The CDR3 nucleotides read TGTGCCAGCAGTCGGACAGGTTTCAACATTCAGTACTTC. It is translated as CASSRTGFNIQYF.

This chain connects TRBV4-1 to TRBJ2-7; D remains ambiguous. CDR3 length: 12 amino acids. V was trimmed by 3 bases and J by 4 bases, leaving 7 bases between them. Germline loops: CDR1 MGHRA, CDR2 YSYEKL. CDR3 protein: CASSQNHYEQYF. The CDR3 region has the DNA TGCGCCAGCAGCCAGAACCATTACGAGCAGTACTTC.

The rearrangement uses TRBV5-1 and TRBJ1-1, with unresolved D. Trimming stripped 5 bases from V and 6 bases from J, with 17 bases between. The germline CDR1 and CDR2 sequences are SGHRS and YFSETQ. The length of the CDR3 is 14 residues. The CDR3 nucleotides read TGCGCCAGCAGTACGGACGGATATGGGTCTGAAGCTTTCTTT. Its protein is CASSTDGYGSEAFF. The entire variable domain, with the rest obtained from reference TRBV5-1 and TRBJ1-1, is as follows: KAGVTQTPRYLIKTRGQQVTLSCSPISGHRSVSWYQQTPGQGLQFLFEYFSETQRNKGNFPGRFSGRQFSNSRSEMNVSTLELGDSALYLCASSTDGYGSEAFFGQGTRLTVV.

The chain carries TRBV7-2 and TRBJ1-5; a weak D match, TRBD1 (5 bases). The CDR3 loop spans 16 amino acids. Trimming removed 2 bases at V and 6 bases at J, with 17 bases between. The germline V gene has CDR1 SGHTA and CDR2 FQGNSA. The CDR3 loop reads CASSLYMEDTGQPQHF. For the CDR3, the DNA is TGTGCCAGCAGCTTATACATGGAGGACACTGGTCAGCCCCAGCATTTT.

CDR3 in amino acids: CASSIGGASNQPQHF. CDR3 in DNA: TGTGCCAGCTCAATCGGGGGCGCGAGCAATCAGCCCCAGCATTTT. This rearrangement joins TRBV18 to TRBJ1-5; D perhaps matches TRBD1 (6 bases). Between the trimmed V and J ends, which lost 5 bases and 1 base, there was a span of 12 bases. The CDR3 contains 15 residues. Per the germline V gene, CDR1 is KGHSH and CDR2 is LQKENI.

The chain carries TRBV7-3 and TRBJ1-1, with D unresolved. With 6 bases removed from V and 6 bases from J, the gap between germline ends came to 17 bases. Germline V gives CDR1 SGHTA, CDR2 FQGTGA. The CDR3 totals 14 residues. CDR3 in amino acids: CASSLSGSRAEAFF. DNA for the CDR3: TGTGCCAGCAGTCTTTCCGGGTCGAGAGCTGAAGCTTTCTTT.

The V call is TRBV7-9, the J call TRBJ2-5; TRBD1 agrees at 7 bases. Germline V gene sequence: CDR1 SEHNR, CDR2 FQNEAQ (reference sequence). V was pared by 5 bases and J by 0 bases, with 6 bases of the junction left unmatched. The CDR3 has 15 amino acids. The CDR3 bases are TGTGCCAGCAGCCTGACAGGGTTTAACCAAGAGACCCAGTACTTC. Translating gives CASSLTGFNQETQYF.

This chain joins TRBV19 and TRBJ1-3; D is ambiguous. The germline V gene has CDR1 LNHDA and CDR2 SQIVND (reference sequence). V lost 5 bases to trimming and J lost 0 bases, with 5 bases between them. The CDR3 is 13 amino acids. CDR3: CASSWASGNTIYF. The CDR3, as DNA: TGTGCCAGTAGTTGGGCCTCTGGAAACACCATATATTTT.

This sequence joins TRBV6-2 or TRBV6-3 and TRBJ2-3; D perhaps matches TRBD2 (6 bases). Germline V gene data show CDR1 as MNHEY and CDR2 as SVGEGT. The length of the CDR3 is 15 residues. The ends were cut back, 4 bases at V and 2 bases at J, with 13 bases in the middle. CDR3 nucleotide sequence: TGTGCCAGCAGTTCGCTTAGCGGATCCACAGATACGCAGTATTTT. Translated, it gives CASSSLSGSTDTQYF.

This chain connects TRBV6-5 to TRBJ1-1; D gene unclear. This CDR3 has 13 residues. Germline CDR1 is MNHEY and CDR2 is SVGAGI. The ends were cut back, 6 bases at V and 6 bases at J, with 14 bases in the middle. CDR3 in amino acids: CASSLPGSAEAFF. DNA for the CDR3: TGTGCCAGCAGCCTACCCGGTTCGGCTGAAGCTTTCTTT.

This chain connects TRBV7-2 to TRBJ1-2; D ambiguous. The CDR3 is made up of 14 amino acids. Trimming took 1 base from V and 5 from J, leaving 11 bases between them. Germline CDR1 and CDR2: SGHTA and FQGNSA. In DNA form, the CDR3 reads TGTGCCAGCAGCTTAGATCGGGTGTGGTATGGCTACACCTTC. Amino acids: CASSLDRVWYGYTF. Full variable domain (outside the CDR3, taken from reference TRBV7-2 and TRBJ1-2): GAGVSQSPSNKVTEKGKDVELRCDPISGHTALYWYRQSLGQGLEFLIYFQGNSAPDKSGLPSDRFSAERTGGSVSTLTIQRTQQEDSAVYLCASSLDRVWYGYTFGSGTRLTVV.

The chain recombines TRBV6-5 with TRBJ2-7; D unclear. The CDR3 contains 14 residues. Looked up from germline, CDR1 is MNHEY and CDR2 is SVGAGI. The V and J ends lost 6 bases and 5 bases respectively, with 17 bases between them. DNA of the CDR3: TGTGCCAGCAGACCCCGGGCTAAAATGAACGAGCAGTACGTC. Encoded protein: CASRPRAKMNEQYV.